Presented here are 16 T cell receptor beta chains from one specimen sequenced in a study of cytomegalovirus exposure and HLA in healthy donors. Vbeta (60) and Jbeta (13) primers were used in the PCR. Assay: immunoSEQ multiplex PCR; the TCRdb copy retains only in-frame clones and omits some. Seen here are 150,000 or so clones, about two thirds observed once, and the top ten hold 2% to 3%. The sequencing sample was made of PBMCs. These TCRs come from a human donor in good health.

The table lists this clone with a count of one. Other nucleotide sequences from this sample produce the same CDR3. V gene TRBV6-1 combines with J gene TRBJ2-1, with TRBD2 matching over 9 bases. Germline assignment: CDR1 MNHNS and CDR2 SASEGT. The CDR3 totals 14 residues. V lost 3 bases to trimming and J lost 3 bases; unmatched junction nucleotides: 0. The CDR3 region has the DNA TGTGCCAGCAGTGAGCGGGGGGGCTACAATGAGCAGTTCTTC. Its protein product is CASSERGGYNEQFF.

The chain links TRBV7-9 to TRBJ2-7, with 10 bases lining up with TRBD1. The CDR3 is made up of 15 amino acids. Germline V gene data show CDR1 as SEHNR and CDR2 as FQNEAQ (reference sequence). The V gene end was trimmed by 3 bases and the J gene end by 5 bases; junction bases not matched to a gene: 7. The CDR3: CASSLLTGGMNEQYF. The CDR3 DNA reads TGTGCCAGCAGCTTGTTGACAGGGGGCATGAACGAGCAGTACTTC. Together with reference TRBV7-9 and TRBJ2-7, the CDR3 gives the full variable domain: DTGVSQNPRHKITKRGQNVTFRCDPISEHNRLYWYRQTLGQGPEFLTYFQNEAQLEKSRLLSDRFSAERPKGSFSTLEIQRTEQGDSAMYLCASSLLTGGMNEQYFGPGTRLTVT.

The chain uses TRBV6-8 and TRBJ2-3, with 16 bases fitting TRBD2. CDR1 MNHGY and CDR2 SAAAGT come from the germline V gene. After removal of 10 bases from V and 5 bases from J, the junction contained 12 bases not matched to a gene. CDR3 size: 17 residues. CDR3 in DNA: TGTGCCACCCAGGTAGGGACTAGCGGGGGGGCGGTAGATACGCAGTATTTT. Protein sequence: CATQVGTSGGAVDTQYF.

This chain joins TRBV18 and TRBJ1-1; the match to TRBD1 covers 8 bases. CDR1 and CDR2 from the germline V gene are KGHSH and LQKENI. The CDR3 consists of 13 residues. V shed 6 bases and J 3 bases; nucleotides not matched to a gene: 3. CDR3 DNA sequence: TGTGCCAGCTCCCTGGGACAGGACACTGAAGCTTTCTTT. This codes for CASSLGQDTEAFF.

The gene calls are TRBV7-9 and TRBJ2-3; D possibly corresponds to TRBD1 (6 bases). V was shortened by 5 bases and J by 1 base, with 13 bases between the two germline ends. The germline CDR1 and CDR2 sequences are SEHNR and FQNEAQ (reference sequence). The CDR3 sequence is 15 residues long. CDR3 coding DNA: TGTGCCAGCAGCCAACGAGAGGGGGGCACAGATACGCAGTATTTT. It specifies CASSQREGGTDTQYF. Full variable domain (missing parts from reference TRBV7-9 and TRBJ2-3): DTGVSQNPRHKITKRGQNVTFRCDPISEHNRLYWYRQTLGQGPEFLTYFQNEAQLEKSRLLSDRFSAERPKGSFSTLEIQRTEQGDSAMYLCASSQREGGTDTQYFGPGTRLTVL.

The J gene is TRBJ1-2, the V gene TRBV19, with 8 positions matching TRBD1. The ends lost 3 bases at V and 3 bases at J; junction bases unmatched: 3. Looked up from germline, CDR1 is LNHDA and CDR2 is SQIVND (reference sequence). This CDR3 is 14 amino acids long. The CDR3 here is CASSIGQGHYGYTF. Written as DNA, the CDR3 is TGTGCCAGTAGTATCGGACAGGGACACTATGGCTACACCTTC.

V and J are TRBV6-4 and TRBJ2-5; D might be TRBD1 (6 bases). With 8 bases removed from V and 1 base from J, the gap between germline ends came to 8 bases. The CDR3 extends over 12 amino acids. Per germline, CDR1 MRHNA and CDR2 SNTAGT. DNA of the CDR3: TGTGCCAGCGAGGGGGTCCAAGAGACCCAGTACTTC. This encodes CASEGVQETQYF.

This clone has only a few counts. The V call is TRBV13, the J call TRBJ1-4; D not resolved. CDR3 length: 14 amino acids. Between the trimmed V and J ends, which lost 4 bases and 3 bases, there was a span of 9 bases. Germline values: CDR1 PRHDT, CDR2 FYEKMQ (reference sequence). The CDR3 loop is CASSSFGPNEKLFF. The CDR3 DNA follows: TGTGCCAGCAGCTCCTTTGGGCCTAATGAAAAACTGTTTTTT.

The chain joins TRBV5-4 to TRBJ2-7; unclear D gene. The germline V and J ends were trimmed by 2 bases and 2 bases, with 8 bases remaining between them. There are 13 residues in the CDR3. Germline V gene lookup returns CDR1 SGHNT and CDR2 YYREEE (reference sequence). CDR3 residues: CASSFDKTYEQYF. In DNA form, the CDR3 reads TGTGCCAGCAGCTTTGACAAAACCTACGAGCAGTACTTC.

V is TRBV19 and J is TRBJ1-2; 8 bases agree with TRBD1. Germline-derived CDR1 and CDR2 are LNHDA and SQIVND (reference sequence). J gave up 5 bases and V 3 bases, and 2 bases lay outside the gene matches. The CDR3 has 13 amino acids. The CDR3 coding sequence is TGTGCCAGTAGTATCACAGGGGGATATGGCTACACCTTC. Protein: CASSITGGYGYTF.

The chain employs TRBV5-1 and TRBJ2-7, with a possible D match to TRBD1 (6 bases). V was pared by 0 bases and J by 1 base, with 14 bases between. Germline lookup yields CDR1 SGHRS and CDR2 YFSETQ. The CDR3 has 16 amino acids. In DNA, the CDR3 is TGCGCCAGCAGCTTGGCAACAGGGTTTAGGTCCTACGAGCAGTACTTC. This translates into CASSLATGFRSYEQYF.

The CDR3 DNA reads TGTGCCATCAGTGAATTGGGGGCTTTCAATTCACCCCTCCACTTT. Its translation is CAISELGAFNSPLHF. The chain employs TRBV10-3 and TRBJ1-6; a possible D gene is TRBD1 (6 bases). The CDR3 has 15 residues. Germline loops: CDR1 ENHRY, CDR2 SYGVKD. Trimming pared 3 bases from V and 7 bases from J, leaving 13 bases between.

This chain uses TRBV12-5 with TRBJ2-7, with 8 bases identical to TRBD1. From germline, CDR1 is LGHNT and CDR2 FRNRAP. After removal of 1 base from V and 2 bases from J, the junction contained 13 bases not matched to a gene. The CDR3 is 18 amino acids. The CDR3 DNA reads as TGTGCTAGTGGTTTGGGTCCGGATTGGGACAGGATAACCTACGAGCAGTACTTC. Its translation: CASGLGPDWDRITYEQYF.

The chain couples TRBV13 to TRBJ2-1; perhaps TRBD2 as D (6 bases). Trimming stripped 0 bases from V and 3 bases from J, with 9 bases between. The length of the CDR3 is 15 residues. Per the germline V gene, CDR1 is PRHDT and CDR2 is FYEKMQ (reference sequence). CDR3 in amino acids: CASSLGDYIYNEQFF. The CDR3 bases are TGTGCCAGCAGCTTAGGGGACTATATCTACAATGAGCAGTTCTTC.

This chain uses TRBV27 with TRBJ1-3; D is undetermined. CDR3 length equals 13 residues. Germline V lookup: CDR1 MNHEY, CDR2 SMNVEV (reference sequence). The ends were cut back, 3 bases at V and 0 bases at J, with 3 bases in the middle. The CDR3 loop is CASSFRSGNTIYF. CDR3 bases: TGTGCCAGCAGTTTCCGCTCTGGAAACACCATATATTTT.

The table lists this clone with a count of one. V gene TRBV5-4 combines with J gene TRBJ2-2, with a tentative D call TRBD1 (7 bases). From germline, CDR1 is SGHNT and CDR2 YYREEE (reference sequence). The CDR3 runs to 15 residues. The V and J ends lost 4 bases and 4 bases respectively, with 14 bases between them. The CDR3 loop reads CASSPRQGGTGELFF. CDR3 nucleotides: TGTGCCAGCAGCCCCAGACAGGGAGGCACCGGGGAGCTGTTTTTT.